One and the same sample provided the 26 T cell receptor beta chains below, sequenced in a study of blood T cell repertoires in COVID-19 (TCRdb year 2020). The method behind the library was the immunoSEQ multiplex PCR assay. TCRdb provides this immuneACCESS table in a form limited to in-frame rearrangements. Some clones are lacking; in checked studies, under half of them reflect an unresolved V gene, and why the rest are absent is not known. The sample table records 100,000 to 120,000 clones; less than 85% of these occur just once. About 13% of the sample is in the top ten clones. The specimen sequenced was peripheral blood. These receptors all come from a human donor in a cohort sampled during active COVID-19.

This chain links TRBV10-2 with TRBJ2-3, with D perhaps TRBD1 (6 bases). V shed 3 bases and J shed 0 bases, with 10 bases lying between them. This CDR3 spans 15 amino acids. Looked up from germline, CDR1 is WSHSY and CDR2 is SAAADI. The CDR3 coding sequence is TGCGCCAGCAGTGACGGACAGATTAGCACAGATACGCAGTATTTT. Amino acid sequence: CASSDGQISTDTQYF.

The chain couples TRBV27 to TRBJ1-1, with 9 bases identical to TRBD1. The V segment lost 4 bases and the J segment 11 bases; nucleotides outside the gene matches: 8. Germline CDR1 reads MNHEY; CDR2 reads SMNVEV (reference sequence). CDR3 length: 13 residues. This chain's CDR3 is CASSSGQGYWAFF. The CDR3 nucleotides are TGTGCCAGCAGTTCCGGACAGGGGTATTGGGCTTTCTTT.

CDR3 sequence: CASSQEAQVSYEQYF. In DNA form, the CDR3 reads TGCGCCAGCAGCCAAGAGGCTCAGGTATCCTACGAGCAGTACTTC. J is TRBJ2-7 and V is TRBV4-3; D is unclear. Trimming removed 0 bases at V and 1 base at J, with 10 bases between. This CDR3 has 15 amino acids. CDR1 is LGHNA and CDR2 is YSLEER in the germline V gene.

The chain uses TRBV29-1 and TRBJ2-5; maybe TRBD2 (7 bases). V shed 6 bases and J shed 1 base, with 12 bases lying between them. Germline-derived CDR1 and CDR2 are SQVTM and ANQGSEA. The CDR3 spans 13 residues. Written as DNA, the CDR3 is TGCAGCGTAAGACGGGGGGCCCAAGAGACCCAGTACTTC. It codes for CSVRRGAQETQYF.

The chain combines TRBV5-1 with TRBJ2-1; 7 bases match TRBD2. Germline lookup yields CDR1 SGHRS and CDR2 YFSETQ. The V and J ends lost 0 bases and 9 bases, in that order; junction bases with no gene match: 15. There are 17 residues in the CDR3. The CDR3 is CASSLETSRARWSEQFF. The CDR3 DNA follows: TGCGCCAGCAGCTTGGAGACTAGCAGGGCGCGTTGGAGTGAGCAGTTCTTC.

The count of this clone is one. V and J are TRBV6-6 and TRBJ2-5; 9 nucleotides align to TRBD1. J gave up 5 bases and V 5 bases, and 12 bases lay outside the gene matches. This CDR3 is built from 16 residues. Looked up from germline, CDR1 is MNHNY and CDR2 is SVGAGI (reference sequence). The CDR3 sequence: CASSNDPGTGMETQYF. In DNA, the CDR3 is TGTGCCAGCAGTAACGACCCCGGGACAGGGATGGAGACCCAGTACTTC.

V and J are TRBV7-2 and TRBJ2-5, with TRBD1 matching over 7 bases. The length of the CDR3 is 13 residues. CDR1 is SGHTA and CDR2 is FQGNSA in the germline V gene. V shed 5 bases and J 7 bases; nucleotides not matched to a gene: 7. The CDR3 sequence: CASSRGQPRTQYF. The CDR3 DNA reads as TGTGCCAGCAGCCGGGGACAGCCAAGGACCCAGTACTTC.

V is TRBV10-3 and J is TRBJ1-1; 7 bases agree with TRBD1. The trim removed 0 bases at V and 3 bases at J, leaving 7 bases unmatched. The CDR3 runs 16 residues. Germline lookup yields CDR1 ENHRY and CDR2 SYGVKD. The chain's CDR3 is CAISESVPRGDTEAFF. The CDR3 DNA follows: TGTGCCATCAGTGAGTCGGTACCCAGGGGGGACACTGAAGCTTTCTTT.

The J gene is TRBJ2-1, the V gene TRBV24-1, with 10 bases that match TRBD2. This CDR3 contains 16 residues. Germline values: CDR1 KGHDR, CDR2 SFDVKD. After removal of 1 base from V and 5 bases from J, the junction contained 4 bases not matched to a gene. CDR3 bases: TGTGCCACCAGTGATTTAAGTAGCGGGGGGAACAATGAGCAGTTCTTC. Amino acid sequence: CATSDLSSGGNNEQFF.

J is TRBJ2-1 and V is TRBV2; 7 bases are a match to TRBD2. V was clipped by 7 bases and J by 6 bases; unmatched bases: 0. The length of the CDR3 is 11 residues. CDR1 is SNHLY, CDR2 FYNNEI, per germline. The CDR3 reads CASTGGNEQFF. The CDR3 DNA follows: TGTGCCAGCACGGGGGGCAATGAGCAGTTCTTC.

V and J are TRBV30 and TRBJ2-1, with D perhaps matching TRBD2 (6 bases). Trimming took off 4 bases at V and 5 bases at J, with 15 bases between the two ends. Germline CDR1 and CDR2: GTSNPN and SVGIG (reference sequence). CDR3 length equals 14 residues. CDR3 protein: CAWNRVTGDNEQFF. In DNA form, the CDR3 reads TGTGCCTGGAACCGGGTGACGGGGGACAATGAGCAGTTCTTC.

The J gene is TRBJ2-7, the V gene TRBV28; a weak D match, TRBD1 (6 bases). The ends were cut back, 6 bases at V and 5 bases at J, with 20 bases in the middle. The germline V gene encodes CDR1 MDHEN and CDR2 SYDVKM. The CDR3 sequence is 15 residues long. The CDR3 loop reads CASRPPPGTSNEQYF. The DNA for the CDR3 is TGTGCCAGCAGACCCCCTCCGGGGACATCGAACGAGCAGTACTTC.

The chain employs TRBV9 and TRBJ2-3, with D possibly being TRBD1 (6 bases). CDR1 is SGDLS and CDR2 is YYNGEE in the germline V gene. The CDR3 length is 13 residues. Trimming removed 8 bases at V and 0 bases at J, with 10 bases between. The CDR3: CASTGLSTDTQYF. CDR3 nucleotides: TGTGCCAGTACAGGGCTCAGCACAGATACGCAGTATTTT.

This chain connects TRBV5-6 to TRBJ1-1; D is possibly TRBD1 (6 bases). There are 15 residues in the CDR3. Germline assignment: CDR1 SGHDT and CDR2 YYEEEE. V dropped 0 bases and J dropped 1 base, with 10 bases sitting between them. The CDR3 reads CASSLAGEGNTEAFF. CDR3 nucleotide sequence: TGTGCCAGCAGCTTGGCAGGGGAGGGGAACACTGAAGCTTTCTTT.

The sample holds one count of this clone. The rearrangement joins TRBV6-4 to TRBJ1-2; tentatively, D is TRBD1 (6 bases). Germline V gene sequence: CDR1 MRHNA, CDR2 SNTAGT. This CDR3 is built from 11 residues. Trimming took off 5 bases at V and 6 bases at J, with 7 bases between the two ends. The CDR3 spells CASSQGNGYTF. CDR3 sequence (DNA): TGTGCCAGCAGTCAGGGGAATGGCTACACCTTC.

The CDR3 DNA reads TGTGCCAGCAGTTTATACTCTGACTACACCTTC. This sequence encodes CASSLYSDYTF. The V gene is TRBV12-3 or TRBV12-4, the J gene TRBJ1-2; D is unresolved. CDR3 length: 11 residues. V was shortened by 2 bases and J by 10 bases, with 8 bases between the two germline ends.

This clone was recorded a few times. This chain uses TRBV6-5 with TRBJ1-6; the D is unclear. V lost 6 bases and J 7 bases, leaving 16 bases between the germline ends. CDR1 and CDR2 (germline): MNHEY, SVGAGI. CDR3 length: 15 residues. The CDR3 loop is CASRTFGTENSPLHF. DNA of the CDR3: TGTGCCAGCAGAACATTCGGCACAGAGAATTCACCCCTCCACTTT.

This rearrangement joins TRBV5-4 to TRBJ2-5, with a weak D call TRBD1 (5 bases). There are 13 residues in the CDR3. Trimming cost V 3 bases and J 12 bases, with 18 bases left between them. Germline values: CDR1 SGHNT, CDR2 YYREEE (reference sequence). CDR3: CASSYYRQPEEYF. CDR3 in DNA: TGTGCCAGCAGCTACTACCGACAGCCCGAGGAGTACTTC.

The chain has TRBV5-6 and TRBJ2-3, with TRBD2 as a possible D gene (5 bases). From germline, CDR1 is SGHDT and CDR2 YYEEEE. The CDR3 length is 14 residues. V lost 0 bases and J lost 3, with 8 bases in between. The CDR3 bases are TGTGCCAGCAGCTTGGGAGGGAAAACAGATACGCAGTATTTT. It translates to CASSLGGKTDTQYF.

This rearrangement joins TRBV9 to TRBJ2-1, with TRBD2 matching 9 bases. The CDR3 contains 15 residues. V lost 2 bases, J lost 0 bases, and 0 bases stayed unmatched. Germline V lookup: CDR1 SGDLS, CDR2 YYNGEE. Here the CDR3 DNA reads TGTGCCAGCAGCGTTAGCGGGGGCTCCTACAATGAGCAGTTCTTC. Translated: CASSVSGGSYNEQFF.

A note on this clone: Other DNA sequences of this sample code for an identical CDR3. This chain links TRBV29-1 with TRBJ2-5, with TRBD1 matching over 9 bases. Trimming cost V 4 bases and J 2 bases; bases outside gene matches: 2. Germline CDR1 SQVTM, CDR2 ANQGSEA. The CDR3 length is 13 residues. CDR3 residues: CSVGGTGQETQYF. The CDR3 DNA reads TGCAGCGTTGGGGGGACAGGGCAAGAGACCCAGTACTTC.

The chain recombines TRBV2 with TRBJ2-3, with 9 bases matching TRBD2. Unmatched junction bases numbered 10, after V lost 10 bases and J lost 5 bases. From germline, CDR1 is SNHLY and CDR2 FYNNEI. This CDR3 spans 14 amino acids. CDR3 nucleotide sequence: TGTGCCACGAAACGGGGACTAGCCAAAGATACGCAGTATTTT. This codes for CATKRGLAKDTQYF.

The chain has TRBV28 and TRBJ2-2, with 7 bases that match TRBD2. CDR1 and CDR2 from the germline V gene are MDHEN and SYDVKM. V dropped 3 bases and J dropped 11; count of bases not matched to a gene: 6. The CDR3 sequence is 13 residues long. CDR3 residues: CASSFIGGLELFF. CDR3 sequence (DNA): TGTGCCAGCAGTTTTATTGGGGGACTAGAGCTGTTTTTT.

J is TRBJ2-1 and V is TRBV29-1; 14 bases are shared with TRBD2. The CDR3 covers 17 residues. Per germline, CDR1 SQVTM and CDR2 ANQGSEA. The trim removed 8 bases at V and 0 bases at J, leaving 9 bases unmatched. The CDR3 bases are TGCAGCATTTGGACTAGCGGGGGGTCGAGCTCCTACAATGAGCAGTTCTTC. It translates to CSIWTSGGSSSYNEQFF.

V and J are TRBV28 and TRBJ2-7, with D hard to call. V lost 5 bases, J lost 2 bases, and 7 bases lay in between. There are 12 residues in the CDR3. In germline, CDR1 is MDHEN, CDR2 SYDVKM. The CDR3 DNA reads as TGTGCCAGCAGTCAGACTCCCTACGAGCAGTACTTC. Amino acid sequence: CASSQTPYEQYF.

The chain combines TRBV12-5 with TRBJ2-3, with a weak D call TRBD1 (6 bases). V was shortened by 6 bases and J by 3 bases, with 16 bases between the two germline ends. This CDR3 is 15 amino acids long. CDR1 and CDR2 from the germline V gene are LGHNT and FRNRAP. CDR3 loop: CASGIQGLATDTQYF. Here the CDR3 DNA reads TGTGCTAGTGGGATACAGGGTTTAGCTACAGATACGCAGTATTTT. Supplemented by reference TRBV12-5 and TRBJ2-3, the full variable domain reads DARVTQTPRHKVTEMGQEVTMRCQPILGHNTVFWYRQTMMQGLELLAYFRNRAPLDDSGMPKDRFSAEMPDATLATLKIQPSEPRDSAVYFCASGIQGLATDTQYFGPGTRLTVL.